Included here is one T cell receptor (beta chain) sequence, with context. Antigen: not known. The data were obtained in a study of Ad26.COV2.S vaccination and SARS-CoV-2 variants. Study context: Intramuscularly, Ad26.COV2.S was given either once or twice, 56 days apart.

The treatment denotes: roughly 18 received Ad26.COV2.S at low or high dose, single or two shots; about 5 received placebo; per-sample allocation not given. The study sampled participants on day 63 after the first vaccine or placebo injection. A Boston adult aged 18-55 years was the donor. The CDR3 runs 15 residues. Trimming cost V 4 bases and J 3 bases; bases outside gene matches: 9. Germline V lookup: CDR1 LGHNA, CDR2 YSLEER. Study-level results: Placebo recipients and vaccine recipients were similar in non-spike TCR breadth. Breadth, reportedly substantial, characterized the spike-specific CD8+ and CD4+ T cell responses after vaccination.

Clones were sequenced by immunoSEQ multiplex PCR, and TCRdb holds only the in-frame ones, with some missing. This table has about 350,000 clones, less than 90% appearing once. This material consisted of peripheral blood, taken in a trial of Ad26.COV2.S vaccine versus placebo. This TCR was recovered from a person between 18 and 59 years old who received the Ad26.COV2.S COVID-19 vaccine or a placebo. The rearrangement uses TRBV4-3 and TRBJ2-7; 7 nucleotides agree with TRBD1. The CDR3 DNA reads as TGCGCCAGCAGCCGCGTACCGGGACAGAACTACGAGCAGTACTTC. Its translation: CASSRVPGQNYEQYF.